The 26 T cell receptor beta chains below come from one sample, sequenced in a study of cytomegalovirus exposure and HLA in healthy donors. PCR involved 60 Vbeta and 13 Jbeta primers. Sequencing used immunoSEQ multiplex PCR; TCRdb keeps in-frame clones, though not all of them. Among over 150,000 clones listed, around four fifths were seen once. Sequencing was done on a sample of PBMCs. The receptors here all came from a woman aged 45-60 years in good health and CMV-seronegative.

The rearrangement joins TRBV7-6 to TRBJ1-6; D is uncertain. The ends were cut back, 5 bases at V and 9 bases at J, with 14 bases in the middle. The germline CDR1 and CDR2 sequences are SGHVS and FNYEAQ. CDR3 length equals 14 residues. CDR3 sequence (DNA): TGTGCCAGCAGCGAGGAGGCTTACTCTTCACCCCTCCACTTT. Its translation: CASSEEAYSSPLHF.

The chain carries TRBV6-6 and TRBJ1-3, with TRBD1 matching 7 bases. Germline V gene sequence: CDR1 MNHNY, CDR2 SVGAGI (reference sequence). The CDR3 consists of 15 residues. After removal of 4 bases from V and 1 base from J, the junction contained 4 bases not matched to a gene. The DNA of the CDR3 is TGTGCCAGCAGTTTCTCGACAGGGTCTGGAAACACCATATATTTT. Translated, it gives CASSFSTGSGNTIYF.

The chain combines TRBV4-2 with TRBJ2-7; weak D call: TRBD2 (5 bases). V lost 5 bases, J lost 3 bases, and 17 bases lay in between. The CDR3 consists of 15 residues. Germline V CDR1 and CDR2: LGHNA, YNFKEQ. This chain's CDR3 is CASSTRPGNYYEQYF. The CDR3 nucleotides read TGTGCCAGCAGCACCCGGCCGGGGAATTACTACGAGCAGTACTTC.

The V call is TRBV14, the J call TRBJ1-3; tentative D call: TRBD1 (6 bases). The CDR3 length is 15 residues. From germline, CDR1 is SGHDN and CDR2 FVKESK. The V end lost 4 bases, the J end lost 3 bases, and 13 bases lay between the germline ends. CDR3 region: CASSPGQLIGNTIYF. The CDR3 coding sequence is TGTGCCAGCAGCCCAGGACAGCTGATTGGAAACACCATATATTTT.

The chain is built from TRBV5-1 and TRBJ2-7, with D perhaps matching TRBD1 (5 bases). The CDR3 is 15 amino acids. Germline lookup yields CDR1 SGHRS and CDR2 YFSETQ. V gave up 2 bases and J gave up 1 base, with 13 bases separating them. CDR3 in DNA: TGCGCCAGCAGCTTCGGTGGGGCAGGGTCCTACGAGCAGTACTTC. It is translated as CASSFGGAGSYEQYF. The variable domain in full, completed from reference TRBV5-1 and TRBJ2-7, reads KAGVTQTPRYLIKTRGQQVTLSCSPISGHRSVSWYQQTPGQGLQFLFEYFSETQRNKGNFPGRFSGRQFSNSRSEMNVSTLELGDSALYLCASSFGGAGSYEQYFGPGTRLTVT.

The chain combines TRBV28 with TRBJ1-2; D is ambiguous. Per the germline V gene, CDR1 is MDHEN and CDR2 is SYDVKM. V gave up 6 bases and J gave up 6 bases, with 14 bases separating them. The CDR3 is 13 amino acids. The CDR3 DNA is TGTGCCAGCAGCAAGAGTTTGCTGAATGGCTACACCTTC. It yields the protein CASSKSLLNGYTF.

This sequence joins TRBV14 and TRBJ2-7; TRBD2 might be the D (5 bases). V was trimmed by 0 bases and J by 0 bases, leaving 15 bases between them. Germline assignment: CDR1 SGHDN and CDR2 FVKESK. The CDR3 length is 17 residues. This CDR3 is CASSQDISPGFSYEQYF. CDR3 sequence (DNA): TGTGCCAGCAGCCAAGATATTTCACCGGGGTTCTCCTACGAGCAGTACTTC.

This sequence joins TRBV27 and TRBJ2-5, with 7 bases lining up with TRBD1. In germline, CDR1 is MNHEY, CDR2 SMNVEV (reference sequence). V shed 0 bases, J shed 2 bases, and the junction held 6 bases outside the gene matches. This CDR3 is 16 amino acids long. The CDR3 protein is CASSLSTTGAQETQYF. The CDR3 DNA sequence: TGTGCCAGCAGTTTATCAACCACAGGGGCGCAAGAGACCCAGTACTTC.

The chain employs TRBV6-5 and TRBJ2-5; 9 bases are a match to TRBD1. Germline V gives CDR1 MNHEY, CDR2 SVGAGI. This CDR3 spans 15 amino acids. With V trimmed by 5 bases and J by 3 bases, 7 bases remained unmatched. Written as DNA, the CDR3 is TGTGCCAGCAGTAACCCCGGGACAGGGAAAGAGACCCAGTACTTC. This gives the protein CASSNPGTGKETQYF.

The chain uses TRBV28 and TRBJ2-5; 8 bases agree with TRBD1. The V gene's germline CDR1 is MDHEN and CDR2 SYDVKM. The V and J ends lost 6 bases and 5 bases, in that order; junction bases with no gene match: 5. This CDR3 comprises 13 residues. In DNA form, the CDR3 reads TGTGCCAGCAGGCAGGGGGCGAGGGAGACCCAGTACTTC. It is translated as CASRQGARETQYF. Filled out from reference TRBV28 and TRBJ2-5, the complete variable domain reads DVKVTQSSRYLVKRTGEKVFLECVQDMDHENMFWYRQDPGLGLRLIYFSYDVKMKEKGDIPEGYSVSREKKERFSLILESASTNQTSMYLCASRQGARETQYFGPGTRLLVL.

V gene TRBV18 combines with J gene TRBJ1-6; TRBD1 might be the D (6 bases). The CDR3 runs to 15 residues. V was clipped by 3 bases and J by 10 bases, with 16 bases between them. The germline V gene encodes CDR1 KGHSH and CDR2 LQKENI. The DNA of the CDR3 is TGTGCCAGCTCACCGGCCGGACAGTCGGCCTCACCCCTCCACTTT. This codes for CASSPAGQSASPLHF.

The genes are TRBV2 and TRBJ2-2, with a tentative D call TRBD2 (5 bases). Germline V CDR1 and CDR2: SNHLY, FYNNEI. The length of the CDR3 is 16 residues. The V gene lost 2 bases and the J gene lost 1 base, with 11 bases spanning the gap. The CDR3 sequence is CASSEPIRENTGELFF. The CDR3 DNA sequence: TGTGCCAGCAGTGAACCCATTCGGGAGAACACCGGGGAGCTGTTTTTT.

This clone was seen more than once but under ten times. In nucleotides, the CDR3 is TGTGCCAGCAGTGAATATCTGGGACAACCCAATGCTAACTATGGCTACACCTTC. It yields the protein CASSEYLGQPNANYGYTF. This chain links TRBV25-1 with TRBJ1-2; D is perhaps TRBD1 (6 bases). This CDR3 has 18 amino acids. V shed 0 bases and J shed 0 bases, with 17 bases lying between them. CDR1 is MGHDK, CDR2 SYGVNS, per germline.

This chain joins TRBV10-3 and TRBJ1-1; 10 bases are a match to TRBD1. CDR1 ENHRY and CDR2 SYGVKD come from the germline V gene. V was clipped by 6 bases and J by 5 bases; unmatched bases: 9. This CDR3 region has 15 residues. Here the CDR3 reads CAISGLDRGNTEAFF. The CDR3 DNA sequence: TGTGCCATCAGCGGGCTGGACAGGGGGAATACTGAAGCTTTCTTT.

This chain joins TRBV28 and TRBJ1-1, with D unclear. Germline lookup yields CDR1 MDHEN and CDR2 SYDVKM. V was clipped by 4 bases and J by 1 base, with 4 bases between them. CDR3 length: 12 residues. Here the CDR3 reads CASSYSNTEAFF. CDR3 sequence (DNA): TGTGCCAGCAGTTACTCGAACACTGAAGCTTTCTTT.

This clone was counted a few times. The chain has TRBV19 and TRBJ1-2; D remains unclear. Trimming shortened V by 6 bases and J by 7 bases, and 12 bases separated the two germline ends. Germline V gene sequence: CDR1 LNHDA, CDR2 SQIVND (reference sequence). The CDR3 length is 12 residues. CDR3 in amino acids: CASSLGRAGYTF. The CDR3 coding sequence is TGTGCCAGTAGCCTAGGGAGGGCTGGCTACACCTTC.

This clone was detected a few times. The CDR3 loop is CASSAGVNTDTQYF. For the CDR3, the DNA is TGCGCCAGCAGCGCCGGGGTTAATACAGATACGCAGTATTTT. The chain couples TRBV5-1 to TRBJ2-3; maybe TRBD2 (5 bases). The CDR3 loop spans 14 amino acids. In germline, CDR1 is SGHRS, CDR2 YFSETQ. V lost 4 bases and J lost 3, with 12 bases in between.

V gene TRBV19 combines with J gene TRBJ1-2, with a weak D call TRBD1 (5 bases). CDR1 and CDR2 from the germline V gene are LNHDA and SQIVND (reference sequence). This CDR3 comprises 12 residues. V lost 5 bases to trimming and J lost 8 bases, with 12 bases between them. The CDR3: CASSQGLGGYTF. The CDR3 DNA reads as TGTGCCAGTAGTCAGGGATTGGGGGGCTACACCTTC.

The chain is built from TRBV9 and TRBJ1-2, with 7 nucleotides matching TRBD1. This CDR3 comprises 15 residues. With V trimmed by 4 bases and J by 7 bases, 13 bases remained unmatched. Germline V lookup: CDR1 SGDLS, CDR2 YYNGEE. Here the CDR3 DNA reads TGTGCCAGCAGCCCTCACGGACAGGCGGCTGTTGGCTACACCTTC. This encodes CASSPHGQAAVGYTF.

This clone was counted a single time. The rearrangement joins TRBV6-1 to TRBJ1-6, with TRBD1 matching over 8 bases. There are 14 residues in the CDR3. Germline CDR1 and CDR2: MNHNS and SASEGT. V trimming: 1 base; J trimming: 9 bases; junction bases outside the gene matches: 2. CDR3: CASSEGTGISPLHF. The CDR3 coding sequence is TGTGCCAGCAGTGAAGGGACAGGGATTTCACCCCTCCACTTT.

This clone was picked up one time. The chain carries TRBV28 and TRBJ1-2, with D hard to call. Trimming took off 3 bases at V and 4 bases at J, with 6 bases between the two ends. Germline V gene data show CDR1 as MDHEN and CDR2 as SYDVKM. This CDR3 spans 12 amino acids. CDR3: CASSLASYGYTF. CDR3 in DNA: TGTGCCAGCAGTTTGGCCTCCTATGGCTACACCTTC.

In the case of this clone: The same CDR3 is also encoded by other DNA sequences in this sample. This chain connects TRBV28 to TRBJ2-7, with 9 bases fitting TRBD1. CDR1 is MDHEN and CDR2 is SYDVKM in the germline V gene. V shed 4 bases, J shed 4 bases, and the junction held 5 bases outside the gene matches. The CDR3 is 14 amino acids. For the CDR3, the DNA is TGTGCCAGCAGTTCGGGACAGGGCATATACGAGCAGTACTTC. It codes for CASSSGQGIYEQYF.

V usage is TRBV5-1 and J usage is TRBJ1-5; 9 bases line up with TRBD1. The V and J ends lost 2 bases and 0 bases, in that order; junction bases with no gene match: 6. The CDR3 runs to 17 residues. Germline CDR1 SGHRS, CDR2 YFSETQ. The CDR3 DNA reads TGCGCCAGCAGCTTTGGGGCACAGGGGGCTAGCAATCAGCCCCAGCATTTT. Translating gives CASSFGAQGASNQPQHF.

The V and J genes are TRBV11-2 and TRBJ2-1, with 13 positions matching TRBD2. The CDR3 is 18 residues long. Germline trimming cut 4 bases from V and 7 bases from J; bases unmatched to any gene: 13. Germline-derived CDR1 and CDR2 are SGHAT and FQNNGV. The CDR3 nucleotides are TGTGCCAGCAGCTCCCATCGGGGGACTAGCGGGGTGATGAATGAGCAGTTCTTC. Translating it yields CASSSHRGTSGVMNEQFF.

This chain joins TRBV19 and TRBJ1-5; D is unclear. Germline V lookup: CDR1 LNHDA, CDR2 SQIVND (reference sequence). Between the trimmed V and J ends, which lost 3 bases and 9 bases, there was a span of 9 bases. The CDR3 is 12 amino acids. CDR3 bases: TGTGCCAGTAGTATCATCGTCGGGCCCCAGCATTTT. Translated, it gives CASSIIVGPQHF.

The chain recombines TRBV21-1 with TRBJ1-5; TRBD1, the table's D call, lacks a check against the DNA. TRBV21-1 corresponds to a pseudogene. This CDR3 is built from 21 residues. CDR3 coding DNA: TGTGCCAGCAGCAAAAGAAGGGGACAGGGTTTTCCCCTACCGATAAATCAGCCCCAGCATTTT. Translated: CASSKRRGQGFPLPINQPQHF.